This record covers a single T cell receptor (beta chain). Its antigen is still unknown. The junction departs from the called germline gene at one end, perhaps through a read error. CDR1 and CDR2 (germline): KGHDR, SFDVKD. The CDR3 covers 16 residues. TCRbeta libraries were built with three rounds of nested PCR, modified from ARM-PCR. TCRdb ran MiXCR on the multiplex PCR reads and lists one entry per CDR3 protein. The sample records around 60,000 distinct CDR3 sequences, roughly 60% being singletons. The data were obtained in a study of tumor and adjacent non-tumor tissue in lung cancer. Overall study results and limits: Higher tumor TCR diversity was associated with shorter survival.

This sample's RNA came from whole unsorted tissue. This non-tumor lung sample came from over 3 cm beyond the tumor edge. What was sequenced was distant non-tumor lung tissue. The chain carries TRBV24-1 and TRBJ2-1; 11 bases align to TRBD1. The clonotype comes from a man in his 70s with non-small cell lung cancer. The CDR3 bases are TGTACCACCAGTGATCCCGGACAGGGGGCCTTCAATGAGCAGTTCTTC. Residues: CTTSDPGQGAFNEQFF.